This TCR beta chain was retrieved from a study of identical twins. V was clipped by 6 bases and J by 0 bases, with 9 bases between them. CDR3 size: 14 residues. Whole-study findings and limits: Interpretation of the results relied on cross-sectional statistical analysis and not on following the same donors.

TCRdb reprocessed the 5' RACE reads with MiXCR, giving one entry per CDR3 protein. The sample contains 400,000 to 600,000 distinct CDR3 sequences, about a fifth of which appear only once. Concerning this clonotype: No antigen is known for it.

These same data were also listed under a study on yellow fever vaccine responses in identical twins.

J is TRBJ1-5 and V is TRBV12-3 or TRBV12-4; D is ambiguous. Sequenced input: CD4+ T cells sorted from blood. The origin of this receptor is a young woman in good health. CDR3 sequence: CASSFVNSNQPQHF. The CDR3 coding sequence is TGTGCCAGCAGCTTTGTGAATAGCAATCAGCCCCAGCATTTT.